This T cell receptor (beta chain) was captured in a study of blood T cell repertoires in COVID-19. On the study more broadly: COVID-19 samples collected from the United States, Italy and Spain covered acute and convalescent phases.

Germline trimming cut 4 bases from V and 7 bases from J; bases unmatched to any gene: 3. CDR3 length equals 13 residues. Germline values: CDR1 SQVTM, CDR2 ANQGSEA. This clone was counted only a few times. Assay: immunoSEQ multiplex PCR; the TCRdb copy retains only in-frame clones and omits some. The data hold under 90,000 clones, with 80% observed a single time. This TCR derives from a human donor in a cohort sampled during active COVID-19. This chain joins TRBV29-1 and TRBJ1-6; 8 bases are shared with TRBD1. Sample: peripheral blood. CDR3: CSVVTGGNSPLHF. The CDR3 DNA sequence: TGCAGCGTTGTCACAGGGGGGAATTCACCCCTCCACTTT.